These T cell receptor beta chains were read from a single sample in a study of blood T cell repertoires in COVID-19. The protocol was immunoSEQ multiplex PCR, while the TCRdb copy is restricted to in-frame clones and leaves out a portion. The data hold about 340,000 clones, with around 90% observed a single time. Sequencing was carried out using PBMCs or T cells enriched from blood (not recorded which). The receptors come from a woman between 25 and 40 years old who had recovered from COVID-19. CDR3s include the opening cysteine and the closing phenylalanine or tryptophan. The D gene is left open where the match is weak. Part of the rows lack a size; the others show once, few, many or a class for expanded clones.

cdr3_aa cdr3_nt v_call clone_size j_call d_call
CASSLGREAASTDTQYF TGCGCCAGCAGCTTGGGACGGGAGGCGGCTAGCACAGATACGCAGTATTTT TRBV5-1 NA TRBJ2-3 TRBD2
CASSRSGSGNTIYF TGTGCCAGCAGCCGGAGTGGCTCTGGAAACACCATATATTTT TRBV3-1/TRBV3-2 NA TRBJ1-3 NA
CASSLWLVGGGNYEQYF TGTGCCAGCAGTTTATGGCTCGTCGGCGGGGGAAACTACGAGCAGTACTTC TRBV28 NA TRBJ2-7 TRBD2
CASSPSDSRSYEQYF TGTGCCAGCAGTCCCTCCGACAGTCGATCCTACGAGCAGTACTTC TRBV28 NA TRBJ2-7 NA
CARSPQGSTYEQYF TGTGCCAGAAGCCCCCAGGGCAGTACCTACGAGCAGTACTTC TRBV7-5 NA TRBJ2-7 NA
CASSRGAMAKNIQYF TGTGCCAGCAGCCGGGGGGCTATGGCCAAAAACATTCAGTACTTC TRBV28 once TRBJ2-4 NA
CASGDRWLSYNEQFF TGTGCCAGCGGAGACAGGTGGCTCTCCTACAATGAGCAGTTCTTC TRBV27 NA TRBJ2-1 NA
CASSLGGTNTGELFF TGTGCCAGCAGCTTGGGGGGCACGAACACCGGGGAGCTGTTTTTT TRBV5-4 NA TRBJ2-2 NA
CASSSGLAASYNEQFF TGCGCCAGCAGCTCGGGACTAGCGGCCTCCTACAATGAGCAGTTCTTC TRBV5-1 NA TRBJ2-1 TRBD2
CASSGQGDRLGSTYEQYF TGTGCCAGCAGCGGCCAGGGTGATCGACTAGGGAGTACTTACGAGCAGTACTTC TRBV13 NA TRBJ2-7 NA
CASSLTGAYNEQFF TGTGCCAGCAGTCTGACAGGGGCCTACAATGAGCAGTTCTTC TRBV27 NA TRBJ2-1 TRBD1
CASSGRLAGNEQFF TGTGCCAGCAGCGGGAGACTAGCGGGCAATGAGCAGTTCTTC TRBV7-8 NA TRBJ2-1 TRBD2
CASRTVGELFF TGTGCCAGTAGGACAGTCGGGGAGCTGTTTTTT TRBV19 NA TRBJ2-2 NA
CSVGSLAGGINTQYF TGCAGCGTTGGCTCCCTAGCGGGAGGGATAAATACGCAGTATTTT TRBV29-1 NA TRBJ2-3 TRBD2
CASSQNRGGVNSPLHF TGTGCCAGCAGTCAAAACAGGGGGGGGGTAAATTCACCCCTCCACTTT TRBV28 NA TRBJ1-6 TRBD1
CASSQGQGIRAFF TGTGCCAGCAGCCAGGGACAGGGAATAAGGGCTTTCTTT TRBV6-6 NA TRBJ1-1 TRBD1
CASSLGLRQGSYYEQYF TGTGCCAGCAGCTTAGGTCTACGACAGGGATCCTACTACGAGCAGTACTTC TRBV7-2 once TRBJ2-7 TRBD1